This entry concerns a single T cell receptor (beta chain). Its antigen remains unidentified. Germline V gene sequence: CDR1 SGHNT, CDR2 YYREEE (reference sequence). Trimming pared 0 bases from V and 0 bases from J, leaving 7 bases between. The CDR3 has 15 residues. This sample was included in a study of persistence of HIV-infected CD4 T cells. Study as a whole: Donors were ART-treated; their CMV- and Gag-responding CD4+ T cells were isolated.

The libraries were made with immunoSEQ version 4 in survey mode. Repertoires were generated with immunoSEQ multiplex PCR, while TCRdb's copy carries only in-frame clones and drops some. This table holds roughly 32,000 clones, about four fifths found once. General observations from the study: Degenerate expanded CDR3beta sequences were enriched among CMV- and Gag-responding cells. TCR analyses could not target the rare provirus-carrying CMV-responding cells.

The stimulus was an HIV-1 Gag 15-mer peptide pool, about 1.1 ug/peptide/mL. CD40L-negative CD69-negative CD45RO-high memory CD4+ T cells were sorted as populations depleted of antigen-responding cells. Stimulated PBMCs had first been depleted of CD8+ T cells. The source is an adult woman with HIV who was CMV-seropositive. The chain links TRBV5-4 to TRBJ1-3; D unresolved. Specimen: CD4+ T cells sorted from PBMCs after roughly 18-hour stimulation, collected from a patient who received antiretroviral therapy. The CDR3 DNA sequence: TGTGCCAGCAGCTTGGACGCCACCTCTGGAAACACCATATATTTT. Its protein product is CASSLDATSGNTIYF. Full variable domain (remainder filled in from reference TRBV5-4 and TRBJ1-3): ETGVTQSPTHLIKTRGQQVTLRCSSQSGHNTVSWYQQALGQGPQFIFQYYREEENGRGNFPPRFSGLQFPNYSSELNVNALELDDSALYLCASSLDATSGNTIYFGEGSWLTVV.